One T cell receptor (beta chain) is described in this entry. The record originates from a study of blood T cell repertoires in COVID-19. V was pared by 0 bases and J by 6 bases, with 9 bases between. CDR3 length: 14 residues. Germline assignment: CDR1 SGDLS and CDR2 YYNGEE. Measured with immunoSEQ multiplex PCR; TCRdb has only the in-frame clones, and not every one. The top ten hold approximately 1.8% of the sample, which has about 300,000 clones, just under 90% seen once. The sample taken for sequencing was peripheral blood. This rearrangement joins TRBV9 to TRBJ2-2; D call uncertain. The TCR originated in a woman in her 30s with COVID-19, enrolled during active disease. The CDR3 region has the DNA TGTGCCAGCAGCGTAGTATCAGGATCCGGGGAGCTGTTTTTT. Translating gives CASSVVSGSGELFF.